This entry is about one T cell receptor beta chain. Other nucleotide sequences from this sample produce the same CDR3. Naivety among CD8 cells was defined by CD45RO negativity and positive CCR7 selection, thereby excluding terminally differentiated effector memory CD45RA+ cells. V lost 1 base to trimming and J lost 5 bases; unmatched junction nucleotides: 8. CDR1 and CDR2 from the germline V gene are SGDLS and YYNGEE. The CDR3 covers 16 residues. Measured with immunoSEQ multiplex PCR; TCRdb has only the in-frame clones, and not every one. The table records about 2.1 million clones, about 92% of them present only once. This entry is derived from a study of shared clonotypes between healthy human individuals.

The receptor's source is a man younger than 30 in good health. Some clones in this sample may be carry-over from other donors' samples. The specimen sequenced was naive CD8+ T cells from PBMCs. V is TRBV9 and J is TRBJ2-1, with 8 bases that match TRBD2. The DNA of the CDR3 is TGTGCCAGCAGCGTATCAGGACTAGCTGGAGACAATGAGCAGTTCTTC. This encodes CASSVSGLAGDNEQFF. Filled out from reference TRBV9 and TRBJ2-1, the complete variable domain reads DSGVTQTPKHLITATGQRVTLRCSPRSGDLSVYWYQQSLDQGLQFLIQYYNGEERAKGNILERFSAQQFPDLHSELNLSSLELGDSALYFCASSVSGLAGDNEQFFGPGTRLTVL.